This T cell receptor (beta chain) stems from a study of cytomegalovirus exposure and HLA in healthy donors. Whole-study findings and limits: Analysis was carried out at a later point, and it linked a missense DCLRE1C variant to TCR beta V- and J-gene trimming. V segments that were indistinguishable, TRBV6-2 and TRBV6-3 among them, were omitted from analysis. Reports indicate that TCR beta sequences accurately predicted the HLA-A and HLA-B alleles of most subjects. Available immune exposure information covered CMV serostatus only.

In regard to this clone: The antigen is unknown.

PCR involved 60 Vbeta and 13 Jbeta primers. Sequencing was performed with immunoSEQ multiplex PCR; in TCRdb, only in-frame clones are kept and a portion is missing. Of 80,000 or so clones in the sample, 75% to 80% were seen once. The J segment lost 0 bases and the V segment lost 6 bases, leaving 4 bases of the junction unmatched. The CDR3 spans 14 residues. Germline V lookup: CDR1 SGHDT, CDR2 YYEEEE. This sequence joins TRBV5-6 and TRBJ2-7; 9 bases map to TRBD1. The sequence derives from a man aged 35-49 years in good health and CMV-seronegative. The sequencing sample was made of PBMCs. The CDR3 DNA is TGTGCCAGCAACCGGGACAGGGACTCCTACGAGCAGTACTTC. Its protein is CASNRDRDSYEQYF.